The clone carrying this T cell receptor beta chain has only a few counts. The data are from a study of regulatory T cells in long-lasting Graves disease. Sequencing libraries for TCR beta were prepared with iRepertoire HTBI primers and Arm-PCR of CDR3 regions. In the authors' workflow: Looking across samples, the authors found about 62 TRBV and some 13 TRBJ segments. MiXCR, applied by TCRdb to the multiplex PCR reads, yields one record per CDR3 protein. These V and J calls rely on TCRdb rather than the paper's analysis. The table has over 450,000 distinct CDR3 sequences, about 22% seen once. Time point in this sample: persistent/refractory GD, antithyroid drugs over 5 years with positive TRAb. RNA extracted from PBMCs served as the sequencing template. The CDR3 runs to 16 residues. CDR1 and CDR2 (germline): SGHAT, FQDESV (reference sequence). V lost 2 bases, J lost 0 bases, and 13 bases lay in between.

The sample in question was peripheral blood mononuclear cells (PBMCs), obtained when the disease was refractory, from a patient treated with antithyroid drugs. The chain combines TRBV11-1 with TRBJ2-5; no clear D gene. The origin of this receptor is a female donor with Graves disease. CDR3 nucleotides: TGTGCCAGCAGCTTAAATATGCCAGAGTACCAAGAGACCCAGTACTTC. Protein product: CASSLNMPEYQETQYF.